The source of this T cell receptor beta chain is a study of human T cells and chemical hapten exposure. Looked up from germline, CDR1 is SQVTM and CDR2 is ANQGSEA. The V gene end was trimmed by 6 bases and the J gene end by 3 bases; junction bases not matched to a gene: 13. This CDR3 comprises 15 residues. The sample holds a few counts of this clonotype. In TCRdb, the RACE reads were re-called with MiXCR into one record per CDR3 protein. Of roughly 380,000 distinct CDR3 sequences listed, 4% to 6% are singletons. Time point noted: pre-sensitization, week 0. The treatment: therapeutic diphenylcyclopropenone sensitization with weekly scalp DPC.

The V and J genes are TRBV29-1 and TRBJ1-2; 7 bases align to TRBD1. Sequenced here: whole blood, sampled in connection with sensitization to the hapten diphenylcyclopropenone (DPC). The source of this sequence is a woman between 45 and 65 years old with alopecia areata. Some clones in this sample may be carry-over from other donors' samples. The DNA of the CDR3 is TGCAGCGTCGTAGCCCTTCATGGACAGGACTATGGCTACACCTTC. Protein sequence: CSVVALHGQDYGYTF.